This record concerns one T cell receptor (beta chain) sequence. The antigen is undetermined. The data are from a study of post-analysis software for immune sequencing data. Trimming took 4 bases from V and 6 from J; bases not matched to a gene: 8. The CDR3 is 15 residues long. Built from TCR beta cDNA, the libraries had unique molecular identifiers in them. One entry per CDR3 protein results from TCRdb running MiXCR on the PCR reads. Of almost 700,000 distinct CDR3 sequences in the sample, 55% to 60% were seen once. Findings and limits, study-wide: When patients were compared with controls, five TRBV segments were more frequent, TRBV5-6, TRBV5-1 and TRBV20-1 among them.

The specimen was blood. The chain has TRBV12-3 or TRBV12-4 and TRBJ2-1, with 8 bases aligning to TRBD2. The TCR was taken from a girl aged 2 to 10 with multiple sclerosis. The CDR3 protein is CASSSGLGAPNEQFF. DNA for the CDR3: TGTGCCAGCAGTTCGGGACTAGGGGCCCCCAATGAGCAGTTCTTC.